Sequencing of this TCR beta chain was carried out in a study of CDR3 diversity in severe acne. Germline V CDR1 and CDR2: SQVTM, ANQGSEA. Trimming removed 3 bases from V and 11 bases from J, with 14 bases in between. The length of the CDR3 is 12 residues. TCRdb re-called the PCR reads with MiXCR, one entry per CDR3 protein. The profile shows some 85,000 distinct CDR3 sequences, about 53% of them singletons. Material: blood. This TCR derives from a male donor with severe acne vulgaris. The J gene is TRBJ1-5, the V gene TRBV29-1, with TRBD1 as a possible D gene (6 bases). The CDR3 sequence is CSVEGGEQAQHF. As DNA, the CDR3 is TGCAGCGTTGAGGGGGGCGAACAGGCCCAGCATTTT.